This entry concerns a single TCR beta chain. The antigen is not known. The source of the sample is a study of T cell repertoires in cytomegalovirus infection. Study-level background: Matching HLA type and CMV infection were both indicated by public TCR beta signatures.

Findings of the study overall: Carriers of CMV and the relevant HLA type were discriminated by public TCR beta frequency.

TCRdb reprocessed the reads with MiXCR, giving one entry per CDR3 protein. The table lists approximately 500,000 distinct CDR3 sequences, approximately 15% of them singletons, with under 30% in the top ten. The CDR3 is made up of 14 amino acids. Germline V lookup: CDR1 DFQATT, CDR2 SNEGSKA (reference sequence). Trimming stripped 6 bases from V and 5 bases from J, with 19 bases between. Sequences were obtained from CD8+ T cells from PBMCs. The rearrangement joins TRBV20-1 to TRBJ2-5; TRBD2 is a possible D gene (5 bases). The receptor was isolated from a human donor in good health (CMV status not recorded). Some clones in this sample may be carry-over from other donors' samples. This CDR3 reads CSAIGLEGLETQYF. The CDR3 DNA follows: TGCAGTGCAATTGGACTGGAAGGGTTGGAGACCCAGTACTTC.